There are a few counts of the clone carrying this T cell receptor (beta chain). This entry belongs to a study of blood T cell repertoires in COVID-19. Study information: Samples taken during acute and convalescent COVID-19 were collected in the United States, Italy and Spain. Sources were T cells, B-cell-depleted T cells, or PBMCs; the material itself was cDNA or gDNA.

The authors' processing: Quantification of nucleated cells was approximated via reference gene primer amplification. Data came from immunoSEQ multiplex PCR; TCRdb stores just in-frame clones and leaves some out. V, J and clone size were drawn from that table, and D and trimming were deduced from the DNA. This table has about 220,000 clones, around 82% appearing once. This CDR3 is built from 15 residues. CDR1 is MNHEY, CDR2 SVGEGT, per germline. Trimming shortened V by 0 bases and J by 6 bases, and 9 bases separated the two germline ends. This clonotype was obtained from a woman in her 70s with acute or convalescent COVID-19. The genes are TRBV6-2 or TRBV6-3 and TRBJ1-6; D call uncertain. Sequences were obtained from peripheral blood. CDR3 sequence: CASSYSRALNSPLHF. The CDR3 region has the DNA TGTGCCAGCAGTTACTCGAGGGCCCTTAATTCACCCCTCCACTTT.